Below are 5 T cell receptor beta chains sequenced from a single sample in a study of preoperative IRX-2 immunotherapy in early breast cancer (dated by TCRdb to between 2018 and 2021). The library was made by the immunoSEQ multiplex PCR assay. TCRdb provides this immuneACCESS table in a form limited to in-frame rearrangements. Some clones are lacking; in checked studies, under half of them reflect an unresolved V gene, and why the rest are absent is not known. Here the sample has roughly 40,000 clones; 70% to 85% occur a single time. Clones ranked in the top ten supply 0.95% to 1.5% of the sample. Sample treatment or condition, as interpreted from the label and publication: preoperative locoregional IRX-2 cytokine immunotherapy. The sequencing here drew on tumor tissue, taken after IRX-2 immunotherapy. These receptors were obtained from a human donor with breast cancer.

The CDR3 sequence: CASSRGRINTEAFF. The CDR3 region has the DNA TGTGCCAGCAGTCGGGGACGGATCAACACTGAAGCTTTCTTT. The genes are TRBV28 and TRBJ1-1, with D possibly being TRBD1 (5 bases). Germline V gene sequence: CDR1 MDHEN, CDR2 SYDVKM. This CDR3 is built from 14 residues. Deletions cut 5 bases from V and 2 bases from J, with 12 bases between.

The sample holds a few counts of this clone. The V and J genes are TRBV11-3 and TRBJ2-4; D remains unclear. The CDR3 loop spans 15 amino acids. V lost 5 bases and J lost 9, with 20 bases in between. The V gene's germline CDR1 is SGHNT and CDR2 YENEEA. The CDR3 coding sequence is TGTGCCAGCAGCCCTGGGATGTCGGTCGACGGCATTCAGTACTTC. Translating gives CASSPGMSVDGIQYF.

This chain connects TRBV29-1 to TRBJ2-7; 7 bases map to TRBD2. In germline, CDR1 is SQVTM, CDR2 ANQGSEA. The CDR3 consists of 15 residues. Germline trimming cut 0 bases from V and 3 bases from J; bases unmatched to any gene: 8. The CDR3 DNA reads TGCAGCGTTGAAGATCTAGCGGAGGGTAGCTACGAGCAGTACTTC. Its protein product is CSVEDLAEGSYEQYF.

V usage is TRBV28 and J usage is TRBJ1-1; D is unresolved. Trimming took 6 bases from V and 9 from J, leaving 14 bases between them. Germline assignment: CDR1 MDHEN and CDR2 SYDVKM. The CDR3 loop spans 12 amino acids. The CDR3 DNA sequence: TGTGCCAGCAGCCCGGTCCAGCGGAAAGCTTTCTTT. This codes for CASSPVQRKAFF.

This chain uses TRBV30 with TRBJ1-5, with D possibly TRBD1 on 5 matching bases. The ends were cut back, 5 bases at V and 6 bases at J, with 20 bases in the middle. Germline lookup yields CDR1 GTSNPN and CDR2 SVGIG (reference sequence). The CDR3 is made up of 15 amino acids. This CDR3 reads CAWGAQGRQIQPQHF. CDR3 nucleotides: TGTGCCTGGGGTGCCCAGGGCAGGCAGATTCAGCCCCAGCATTTT.